The T cell receptor beta chain under discussion was sequenced for a study of T-cell memory formation after mild COVID-19. TCRdb ran MiXCR on the 5' RACE reads and lists one entry per CDR3 protein. The repertoire includes about 290,000 distinct CDR3 sequences, roughly 18% of them detected once, and under 25% sits in the top ten. This clonotype has just a few counts. This CDR3 has 13 residues. Trimming took 4 bases from V and 1 from J, leaving 8 bases between them. Germline CDR1 reads SGHRS; CDR2 reads YFSETQ. The clonotype was recovered from a man younger than 35 who had mild COVID-19 (a few samples of this study predate the infection). Cell type and time point are not known. The sequenced material came from PBMCs or a T cell subset sorted from them (not recorded which). The rearrangement uses TRBV5-1 and TRBJ2-5; D possibly corresponds to TRBD1 (5 bases). The CDR3 sequence: CASSRTPQETQYF. The CDR3 DNA reads as TGCGCCAGCAGCCGGACACCCCAAGAGACCCAGTACTTC. The full variable domain, in which reference TRBV5-1 and TRBJ2-5 provide the parts outside the CDR3, is KAGVTQTPRYLIKTRGQQVTLSCSPISGHRSVSWYQQTPGQGLQFLFEYFSETQRNKGNFPGRFSGRQFSNSRSEMNVSTLELGDSALYLCASSRTPQETQYFGPGTRLLVL.